This T cell receptor (beta chain) appears in the sequencing data of a study of blood T cell repertoires in COVID-19. Overall study: COVID-19 samples collected from the United States, Italy and Spain covered acute and convalescent phases. PBMCs, B-cell-depleted T cells, or T cells provided the cDNA or gDNA that made up the material.

V dropped 4 bases and J dropped 4 bases, with 14 bases sitting between them. Germline V gene lookup returns CDR1 GTSNPN and CDR2 SVGIG (reference sequence). The CDR3 extends over 14 amino acids. As originally analysed: Estimation of nucleated cell counts was performed using reference gene primer amplification. Here immunoSEQ multiplex PCR was the method, and the copy in TCRdb shows in-frame clones only, minus some. The V and J calls and clone size were taken over from that table, and D and trimming were inferred from the DNA. The sample carries roughly 230,000 clones, roughly 84% recorded once. The receptor was isolated from a middle-aged man with acute or convalescent COVID-19. The chain links TRBV30 to TRBJ1-5; tentatively, D is TRBD1 (6 bases). The sequencing sample was made of peripheral blood. In DNA form, the CDR3 reads TGTGCCTGGAAGGGGGGGAATGGGAATCAGCCCCAGCATTTT. This encodes CAWKGGNGNQPQHF.